This TCR beta chain was identified in a study of T cells of healthy individuals. The V gene end was trimmed by 7 bases and the J gene end by 4 bases; junction bases not matched to a gene: 7. Germline V lookup: CDR1 MNHEY, CDR2 SVGEGT. The CDR3 length is 16 residues. TCRdb ran MiXCR on the 5' RACE reads and lists one entry per CDR3 protein. Found here are tens of thousands of distinct CDR3 sequences, 14% to 15% of them singletons; the top ten hold roughly 15%. The V and J genes are TRBV6-2 or TRBV6-3 and TRBJ2-2; TRBD2 aligns across 12 bases. The sequence derives from a human donor in good health. The CDR3 bases are TGTGCCAGCACCGACCCTAGCGGGAGGGCCACCGGGGAGCTGTTTTTT. Its protein is CASTDPSGRATGELFF.